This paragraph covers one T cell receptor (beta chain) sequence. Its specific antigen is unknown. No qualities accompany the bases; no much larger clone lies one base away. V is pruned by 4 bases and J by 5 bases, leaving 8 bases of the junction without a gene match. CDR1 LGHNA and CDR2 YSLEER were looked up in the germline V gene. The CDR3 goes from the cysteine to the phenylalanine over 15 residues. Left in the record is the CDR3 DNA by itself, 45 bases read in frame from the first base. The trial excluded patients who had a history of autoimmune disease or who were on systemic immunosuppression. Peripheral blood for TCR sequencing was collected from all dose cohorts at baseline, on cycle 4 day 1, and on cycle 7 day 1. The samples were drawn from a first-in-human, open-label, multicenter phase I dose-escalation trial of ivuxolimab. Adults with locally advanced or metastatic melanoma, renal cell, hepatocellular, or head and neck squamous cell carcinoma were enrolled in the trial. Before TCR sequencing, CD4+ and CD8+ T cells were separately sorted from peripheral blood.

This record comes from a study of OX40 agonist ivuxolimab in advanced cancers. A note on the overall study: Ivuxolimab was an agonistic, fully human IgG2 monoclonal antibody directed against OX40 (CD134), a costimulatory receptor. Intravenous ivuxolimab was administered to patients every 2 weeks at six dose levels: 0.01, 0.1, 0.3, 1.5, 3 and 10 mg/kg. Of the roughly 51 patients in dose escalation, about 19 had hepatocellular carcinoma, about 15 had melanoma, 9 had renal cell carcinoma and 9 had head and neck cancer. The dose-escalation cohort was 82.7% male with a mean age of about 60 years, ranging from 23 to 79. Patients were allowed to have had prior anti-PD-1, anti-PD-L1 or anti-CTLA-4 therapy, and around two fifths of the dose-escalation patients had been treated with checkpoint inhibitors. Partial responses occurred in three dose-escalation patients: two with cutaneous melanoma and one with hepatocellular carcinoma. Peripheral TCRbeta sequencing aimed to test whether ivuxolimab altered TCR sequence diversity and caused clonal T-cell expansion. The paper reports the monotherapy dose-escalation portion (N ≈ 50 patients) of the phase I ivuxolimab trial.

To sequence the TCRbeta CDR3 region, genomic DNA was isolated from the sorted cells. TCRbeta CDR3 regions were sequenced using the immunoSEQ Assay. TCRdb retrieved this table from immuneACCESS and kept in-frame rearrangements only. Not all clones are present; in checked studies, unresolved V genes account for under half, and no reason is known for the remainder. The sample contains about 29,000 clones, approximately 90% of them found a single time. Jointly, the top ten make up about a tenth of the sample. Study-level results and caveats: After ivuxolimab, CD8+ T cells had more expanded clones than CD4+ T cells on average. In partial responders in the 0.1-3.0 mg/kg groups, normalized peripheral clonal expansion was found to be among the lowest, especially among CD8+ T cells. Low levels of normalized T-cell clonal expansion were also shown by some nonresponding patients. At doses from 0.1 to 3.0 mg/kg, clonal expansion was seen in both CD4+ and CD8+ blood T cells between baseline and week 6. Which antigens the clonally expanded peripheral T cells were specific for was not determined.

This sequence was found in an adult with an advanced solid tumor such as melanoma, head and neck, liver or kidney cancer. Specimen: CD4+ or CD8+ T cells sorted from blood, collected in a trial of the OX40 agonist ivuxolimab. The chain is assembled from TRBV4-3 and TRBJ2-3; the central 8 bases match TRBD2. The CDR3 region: CASSPEAGAIDTQYF. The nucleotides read TGCGCCAGCAGCCCCGAAGCGGGAGCAATAGATACGCAGTATTTT.